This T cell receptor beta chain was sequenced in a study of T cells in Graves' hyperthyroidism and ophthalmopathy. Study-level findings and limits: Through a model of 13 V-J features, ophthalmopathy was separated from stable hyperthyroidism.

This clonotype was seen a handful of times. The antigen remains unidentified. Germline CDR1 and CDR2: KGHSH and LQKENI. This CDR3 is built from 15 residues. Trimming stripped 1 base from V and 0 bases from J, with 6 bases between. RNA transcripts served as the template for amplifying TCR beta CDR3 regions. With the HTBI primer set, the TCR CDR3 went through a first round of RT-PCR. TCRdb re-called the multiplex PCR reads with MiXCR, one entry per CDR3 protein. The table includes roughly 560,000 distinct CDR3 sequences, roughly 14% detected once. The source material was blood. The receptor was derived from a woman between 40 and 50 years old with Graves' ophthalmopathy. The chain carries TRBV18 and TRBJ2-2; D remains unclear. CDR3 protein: CASSPQQTNTGELFF. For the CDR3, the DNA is TGTGCCAGCTCACCACAGCAGACGAACACCGGGGAGCTGTTTTTT.